These T cell receptor beta chains were read from a single sample in a study of cytomegalovirus exposure and HLA in healthy donors. The protocol was immunoSEQ multiplex PCR, while the TCRdb copy is restricted to in-frame clones and leaves out a portion. The sample lists some 170,000 clones, approximately 78% seen once, with less than 2.5% in the top ten. What was sequenced was PBMCs. The origin of the receptors is a human donor in good health. CDR3s include the opening cysteine and the closing phenylalanine or tryptophan. The order of the fields is D gene, J gene, clone size, V gene, CDR3 protein, CDR3 DNA. A D gene is named only where the DNA matches it firmly. Size is omitted from some rows. Given values are once, few, many or a class for expanded clones.

d_call: .
j_call: TRBJ2-1
clone_size: .
v_call: TRBV5-6
cdr3_aa: CASSDRTYNEQFF
cdr3_nt: TGTGCCAGCAGCGACAGGACTTACAATGAGCAGTTCTTC

d_call: .
j_call: TRBJ1-5
clone_size: once
v_call: TRBV2
cdr3_aa: CASKTGGGSQPQHF
cdr3_nt: TGTGCCAGCAAGACCGGGGGGGGTAGTCAGCCCCAGCATTTT

d_call: TRBD1
j_call: TRBJ1-2
clone_size: .
v_call: TRBV5-1
cdr3_aa: CASSLGGASYGYTF
cdr3_nt: TGCGCCAGCAGTCTAGGGGGCGCGAGCTATGGCTACACCTTC

d_call: .
j_call: TRBJ2-5
clone_size: .
v_call: TRBV5-4
cdr3_aa: CASSLTGTEETQYF
cdr3_nt: TGTGCCAGCAGCCTCACAGGGACGGAAGAGACCCAGTACTTC

d_call: TRBD2
j_call: TRBJ2-5
clone_size: .
v_call: TRBV4-2
cdr3_aa: CASSQETSGGNYGGETQYF
cdr3_nt: TGTGCCAGCAGCCAAGAGACTAGCGGGGGGAACTATGGGGGAGAGACCCAGTACTTC

d_call: TRBD2
j_call: TRBJ2-7
clone_size: .
v_call: TRBV6-5
cdr3_aa: CASSYGGESYEQYF
cdr3_nt: TGTGCCAGCAGTTACGGGGGGGAGTCCTACGAGCAGTACTTC

d_call: .
j_call: TRBJ1-4
clone_size: few
v_call: TRBV15
cdr3_aa: CATSTYGGTNEKLFF
cdr3_nt: TGTGCCACCAGCACCTACGGAGGAACTAATGAAAAACTGTTTTTT

d_call: TRBD1
j_call: TRBJ1-4
clone_size: few
v_call: TRBV6-5
cdr3_aa: CASSYEGTGPFEKLFF
cdr3_nt: TGTGCCAGCAGTTACGAAGGGACAGGGCCTTTTGAAAAACTGTTTTTT

d_call: .
j_call: TRBJ2-5
clone_size: .
v_call: TRBV15
cdr3_aa: CATSRDWRDGETQYF
cdr3_nt: TGTGCCACCAGCAGAGATTGGAGGGACGGGGAGACCCAGTACTTC

d_call: .
j_call: TRBJ2-1
clone_size: .
v_call: TRBV2
cdr3_aa: CASSGDFTINEQFF
cdr3_nt: TGTGCCAGCAGTGGGGACTTTACAATCAATGAGCAGTTCTTC

d_call: .
j_call: TRBJ1-2
clone_size: .
v_call: TRBV30
cdr3_aa: CAWSVLRGYGYTF
cdr3_nt: TGTGCCTGGAGTGTACTCAGGGGTTATGGCTACACCTTC